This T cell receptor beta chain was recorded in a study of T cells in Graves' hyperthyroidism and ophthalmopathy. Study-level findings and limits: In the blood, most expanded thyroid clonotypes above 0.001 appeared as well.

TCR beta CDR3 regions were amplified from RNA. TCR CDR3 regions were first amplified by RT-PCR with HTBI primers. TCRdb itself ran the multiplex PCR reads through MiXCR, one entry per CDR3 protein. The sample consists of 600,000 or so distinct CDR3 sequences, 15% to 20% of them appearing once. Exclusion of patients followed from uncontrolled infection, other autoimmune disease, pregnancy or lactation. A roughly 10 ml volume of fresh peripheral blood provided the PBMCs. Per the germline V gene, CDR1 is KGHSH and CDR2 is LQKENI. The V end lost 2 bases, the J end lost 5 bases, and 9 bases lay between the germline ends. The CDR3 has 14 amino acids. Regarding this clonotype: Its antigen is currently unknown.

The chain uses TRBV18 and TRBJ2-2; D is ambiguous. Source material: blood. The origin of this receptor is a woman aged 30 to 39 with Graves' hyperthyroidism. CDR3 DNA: TGTGCCAGCTCACCAGGGGTGAGGACCGGGGAGCTGTTTTTT. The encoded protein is CASSPGVRTGELFF.